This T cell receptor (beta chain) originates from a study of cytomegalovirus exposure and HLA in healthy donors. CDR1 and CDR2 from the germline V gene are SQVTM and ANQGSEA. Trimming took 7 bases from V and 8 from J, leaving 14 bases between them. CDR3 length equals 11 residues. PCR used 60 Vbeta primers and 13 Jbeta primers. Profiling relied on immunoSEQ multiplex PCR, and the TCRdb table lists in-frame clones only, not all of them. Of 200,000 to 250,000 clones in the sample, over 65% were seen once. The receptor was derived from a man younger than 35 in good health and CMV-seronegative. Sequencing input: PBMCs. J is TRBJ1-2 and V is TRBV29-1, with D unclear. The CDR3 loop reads CSASGTFGYTF. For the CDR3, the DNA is TGCAGCGCATCGGGTACGTTCGGCTACACCTTC.